This entry lists 8 T cell receptor delta chains sequenced from one sample in a study of γδ T cells in repeated Plasmodium falciparum infection. Bulk repertoires came from Vgamma9/Vdelta2+ or Vdelta2-negative gammadelta T cells flow-sorted from PBMC. TCRdb made new clone calls on the multiplex PCR reads using CATT. There are about 51,000 delta-chain clones in the sample; around 2% occur only once, and less than 30% lies in the top ten. Sequencing was performed on gamma-delta T cells from blood. Receptors originate from a pool of human donors (malaria-infected and uninfected, not separated).

This clone was picked up a small number of times. Being one base from a much bigger clone, this may be a read error. The sample holds other DNA sequences that translate to the same CDR3. The gene calls are TRDV1 and TRDJ1; 7 bases match TRDD3. CDR1 and CDR2 from the germline V gene are TSWWSYY and QGS. This CDR3 contains 17 residues. This chain's CDR3 is CALGDHLGLGEADKLIF. CDR3 in DNA: TGCGCTCTTGGGGATCATTTGGGGTTGGGGGAGGCTGATAAACTCATCTTT.

This clone was found a few times. TCRdb's protein for this DNA is that of a much larger clone and differs from the translation at residue 14, likely a read error; the protein shown is the DNA translation. This chain links TRDV2 with TRDJ1; D unresolved. TCRdb supplies no J gene; here it was assigned by aligning the nucleotide sequence to germline. The CDR3 sequence is 22 residues long. The germline V and J ends were trimmed by 0 bases and 3 bases, with 34 bases remaining between them. The germline V gene has CDR1 GEAIGNYY and CDR2 EKD. The CDR3, as DNA: TGTGCCTGTGACACCGCTTTGGTCTCAGTGGTCGTGAGGGGCTATAGAGCCGATAAACTCATCTTT. Its protein is CACDTALVSVVVRGYRADKLIF.

With respect to this clone: TCRdb's protein, taken from a much larger clone, differs from this DNA's translation at residue 10, likely owing to a read error; the protein displayed comes from the DNA. CDR3: CACDTVSSPEYTDKLIF. The CDR3 DNA follows: TGTGCCTGTGACACCGTGTCCTCTCCGGAGTACACCGATAAACTCATCTTT. This chain connects TRDV2 to TRDJ1; the D is unclear. Assignment of the J gene here rests on matching the DNA to germline, because TCRdb gives none. This CDR3 contains 17 residues. Between the trimmed V and J ends, which lost 0 bases and 0 bases, there was a span of 16 bases. Germline V gene lookup returns CDR1 GEAIGNYY and CDR2 EKD.

Comment on this clone: TCRdb's listed protein matches a much larger clone and diverges from this DNA's translation at residue 25, likely through a read error; the protein shown comes from the DNA. The V gene call reads TRDV1; no J gene was called; the table names TRDD3, a call not compared with the DNA. Germline CDR1 and CDR2: TSWWSYY and QGS. CDR3 length equals 27 residues. The CDR3 DNA is TGTGCTCTTGGGGAAGTAAGGGCCTACCACCGTCCCTCTGTTGGGGGATACGCTTCTGCCTACACCGATAAACCCATCTTT. Translation gives CALGEVRAYHRPSVGGYASAYTDKPIF.

In the case of this clone: The TCRdb record carries a much larger clone's protein, which differs from this DNA's translation at residue 7; a read error is the likely cause, and the protein listed here is the DNA translation. The rearrangement joins TRDV1 to TRDJ1; 9 bases map to TRDD3. TCRdb records no J gene; here it was assigned by comparing the DNA to germline. Germline CDR1 is TSWWSYY and CDR2 is QGS. The CDR3 is 22 amino acids. Trimming removed 2 bases from V and 3 bases from J; junction bases left unmatched: 25. The DNA of the CDR3 is TGTGCTCTTGGGGAAGCCCGTCCGGTATTCCGGTACTGGGGGACATTGGCCGATAAACTCATCTTT. This codes for CALGEARPVFRYWGTLADKLIF.

Of note for this clone: TCRdb shows a much larger clone's protein in place of this DNA's translation, and the two differ at residue 13, likely through a read error; the protein shown is translated from the DNA. The chain uses TRDV3 and TRDJ1, with 9 bases matching TRDD3. Germline V gene lookup returns CDR1 TVYSNPD and CDR2 GDNSRS (reference sequence). Unmatched junction bases numbered 27, after V lost 1 base and J lost 3 bases. The CDR3 loop spans 21 amino acids. The CDR3 nucleotides are TGTGCCTTTACGAGGGCCGACTACATACACTGGGGGACACCAGGGGCCGATAAACTCATCTTT. Translating gives CAFTRADYIHWGTPGADKLIF.

In regard to this clone: The TCRdb protein comes from a much larger clone and disagrees with this DNA's translation at residue 9, likely due to a read error; the protein given here is derived from the DNA. Within the sample, other DNA sequences also encode this same CDR3. The V call is TRDV1, the J call TRDJ1, with 13 bases matching TRDD3. The CDR3 covers 24 residues. Germline V lookup: CDR1 TSWWSYY, CDR2 QGS. The V gene end was trimmed by 2 bases and the J gene end by 1 base; junction bases not matched to a gene: 25. The CDR3 nucleotides are TGTGCTCTTGGGGAAGCGGTAGGAATGGTCAAAACCCCGTACTGGGGGATACGCACCGATAAACTCATCTTT. Its protein is CALGEAVGMVKTPYWGIRTDKLIF.

The sample holds a few counts of this clone. The TCRdb record carries a much larger clone's protein, which differs from this DNA's translation at residue 3; a read error is the likely cause, and the protein listed here is the DNA translation. The V gene is TRDV1, the J gene TRDJ1; maybe TRDD3 (6 bases). No J gene is reported in TCRdb; it was inferred here by comparing the DNA with germline. This CDR3 is built from 15 residues. In germline, CDR1 is TSWWSYY, CDR2 QGS. CDR3 bases: TGTGCTCCTGGGGTCCTCCGGATATCCTCTCCCAAACTCATCTTT. The encoded protein is CAPGVLRISSPKLIF.